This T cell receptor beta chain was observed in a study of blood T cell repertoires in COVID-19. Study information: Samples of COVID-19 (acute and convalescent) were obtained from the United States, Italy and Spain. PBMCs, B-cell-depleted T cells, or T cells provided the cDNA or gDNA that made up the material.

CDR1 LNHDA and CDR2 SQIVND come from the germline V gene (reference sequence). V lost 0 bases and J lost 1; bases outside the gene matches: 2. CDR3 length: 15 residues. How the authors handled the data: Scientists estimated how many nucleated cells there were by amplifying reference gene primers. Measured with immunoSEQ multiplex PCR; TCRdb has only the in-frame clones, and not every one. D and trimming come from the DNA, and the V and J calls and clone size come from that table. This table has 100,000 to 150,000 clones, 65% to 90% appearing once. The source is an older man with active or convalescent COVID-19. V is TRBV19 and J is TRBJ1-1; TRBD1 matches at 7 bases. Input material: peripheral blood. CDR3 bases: TGTGCCAGTAGTATAGACCGACAGGGGAACACTGAAGCTTTCTTT. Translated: CASSIDRQGNTEAFF.